Shown below are 15 T cell receptor beta chains from a single sample sequenced in a study of T cell repertoires in cytomegalovirus infection. TCRdb re-called the reads through MiXCR, storing one row per CDR3 protein. The sample holds around 570,000 distinct CDR3 sequences, about 40% seen once. These TCRs' antigens remain unknown. Sample: cultured PBMCs, taken from culture after CMV antigen stimulation. The receptors derive from a human donor in good health (CMV status not recorded). Some clones in this sample may be carry-over from other donors' samples.

This clonotype showed up just once. The chain has TRBV28 and TRBJ2-7; D unresolved. The ends were cut back, 3 bases at V and 4 bases at J, with 7 bases in the middle. This CDR3 has 12 amino acids. Germline CDR1 is MDHEN and CDR2 is SYDVKM. As DNA, the CDR3 is TGTGCCAGCAGTTTGATTAGGTACGAGCAGTACTTC. It specifies CASSLIRYEQYF.

This clonotype was observed a handful of times. The genes are TRBV7-4 and TRBJ2-7, with D hard to call. Germline values: CDR1 SGHVT, CDR2 SQSDAQ. V lost 5 bases and J 9 bases, leaving 17 bases between the germline ends. The CDR3 consists of 13 residues. The CDR3 loop is CASSPSIAATQYF. CDR3 nucleotide sequence: TGTGCCAGCAGCCCGTCTATAGCCGCGACGCAGTACTTC.

This clonotype has more than one count but fewer than ten. The V and J genes are TRBV7-9 and TRBJ2-3, with D possibly matching TRBD2 (7 bases). The germline V gene encodes CDR1 SEHNR and CDR2 FQNEAQ (reference sequence). Trimming removed 1 base from V and 2 bases from J, with 22 bases in between. This CDR3 contains 19 residues. The CDR3 here is CASSLEFPGGSAFTDTQYF. The CDR3 coding sequence is TGTGCCAGCAGCTTAGAATTCCCGGGGGGCTCAGCTTTCACAGATACGCAGTATTTT. The entire variable domain, with the rest obtained from reference TRBV7-9 and TRBJ2-3, is as follows: DTGVSQNPRHKITKRGQNVTFRCDPISEHNRLYWYRQTLGQGPEFLTYFQNEAQLEKSRLLSDRFSAERPKGSFSTLEIQRTEQGDSAMYLCASSLEFPGGSAFTDTQYFGPGTRLTVL.

CDR3 coding DNA: TGTGCCATAACACCGGGTCCTGAATCAGATACGCAGTATTTT. It translates to CAITPGPESDTQYF. The chain combines TRBV10-3 with TRBJ2-3, with D uncertain. V gave up 9 bases and J gave up 4 bases, with 17 bases separating them. This CDR3 has 14 residues. The germline CDR1 and CDR2 sequences are ENHRY and SYGVKD.

The chain has TRBV5-6 and TRBJ2-6; a weak D match, TRBD1 (7 bases). Looked up from germline, CDR1 is SGHDT and CDR2 is YYEEEE. CDR3 size: 17 residues. V lost 4 bases and J lost 1, with 15 bases in between. CDR3 DNA sequence: TGTGCCAGCAGCCGGACAGGACTATCATCTGGGGCCAACGTCCTGACTTTC. This sequence encodes CASSRTGLSSGANVLTF.

V usage is TRBV7-2 and J usage is TRBJ2-3; D perhaps matches TRBD2 (5 bases). The germline V gene has CDR1 SGHTA and CDR2 FQGNSA. V shed 3 bases and J shed 9 bases, with 16 bases lying between them. This CDR3 region has 14 residues. CDR3 DNA sequence: TGTGCCAGCAGCTTTACTAGTTGGGTTGACACGCAGTATTTT. It codes for CASSFTSWVDTQYF.

The genes are TRBV18 and TRBJ1-6, with D tentatively TRBD1 (6 bases). Looked up from germline, CDR1 is KGHSH and CDR2 is LQKENI. The CDR3 runs 15 residues. Trimming removed 6 bases at V and 5 bases at J, with 14 bases between. CDR3 coding DNA: TGTGCCAGCTCTCCCGAGTGGGGGCATAATTCACCCCTCCACTTT. Translation: CASSPEWGHNSPLHF.

This clonotype was observed many times. The chain employs TRBV7-2 and TRBJ2-2; D uncertain. There are 16 residues in the CDR3. The germline V and J ends were trimmed by 3 bases and 1 base, with 12 bases remaining between them. Germline values: CDR1 SGHTA, CDR2 FQGNSA. CDR3: CASSLGRRMNTGELFF. For the CDR3, the DNA is TGTGCCAGCAGCTTGGGCAGGAGAATGAACACCGGGGAGCTGTTTTTT.

In this sample, this clonotype turned up a few times. In nucleotides, the CDR3 is TGTGCCAGCAGGTGGACGTCTCAGGGGGCGAGCACAGATACGCAGTATTTT. Amino acids: CASRWTSQGASTDTQYF. This chain links TRBV2 with TRBJ2-3; TRBD1 matches 8 bases. The CDR3 spans 17 residues. Per the germline V gene, CDR1 is SNHLY and CDR2 is FYNNEI. J was trimmed by 0 bases and V by 6 bases; bases with no gene match: 11.

This clonotype was observed a handful of times. The J gene is TRBJ1-3, the V gene TRBV5-6, with no clear D. CDR1 is SGHDT, CDR2 YYEEEE, per germline. The CDR3 is 16 residues long. V lost 4 bases, J lost 3 bases, and 17 bases lay in between. CDR3: CASSASPSGSGNTIYF. CDR3 nucleotide sequence: TGTGCCAGCAGCGCATCTCCCTCAGGCAGTGGAAACACCATATATTTT. Full variable domain (rest looked up from reference TRBV5-6 and TRBJ1-3): DAGVTQSPTHLIKTRGQQVTLRCSPKSGHDTVSWYQQALGQGPQFIFQYYEEEERQRGNFPDRFSGHQFPNYSSELNVNALLLGDSALYLCASSASPSGSGNTIYFGEGSWLTVV.

The chain couples TRBV29-1 to TRBJ1-4; D not resolved. Germline V gene lookup returns CDR1 SQVTM and CDR2 ANQGSEA. With 7 bases removed from V and 4 bases from J, the gap between germline ends came to 4 bases. The CDR3 is 10 amino acids. CDR3 sequence: CSAGNEKLFF. DNA for the CDR3: TGCAGCGCGGGTAATGAAAAACTGTTTTTT.

The rearrangement uses TRBV6-2 or TRBV6-3 and TRBJ2-2, with a weak D call TRBD2 (6 bases). The CDR3 contains 15 residues. The ends were cut back, 3 bases at V and 3 bases at J, with 11 bases in the middle. Germline V lookup: CDR1 MNHEY, CDR2 SVGEGT. The CDR3, as DNA: TGTGCCAGCAGTTATACTAGCACGTACACCGGGGAGCTGTTTTTT. Translation gives CASSYTSTYTGELFF.

The chain uses TRBV6-2 or TRBV6-3 and TRBJ1-1, with D possibly TRBD1 on 5 matching bases. Germline V CDR1 and CDR2: MNHEY, SVGEGT. V lost 6 bases and J lost 0, with 8 bases in between. The CDR3 covers 13 residues. The chain's CDR3 is CASRKTVNTEAFF. The DNA of the CDR3 is TGTGCCAGCAGAAAGACAGTGAACACTGAAGCTTTCTTT.

The rearrangement joins TRBV6-8 to TRBJ1-1; D might be TRBD1 (5 bases). Trimming stripped 0 bases from V and 5 bases from J, with 16 bases between. The V gene's germline CDR1 is MNHGY and CDR2 SAAAGT. This CDR3 is 16 amino acids long. The CDR3 protein is CASSYSSKGQKTEAFF. CDR3 nucleotide sequence: TGTGCCAGCAGTTACTCGAGCAAGGGGCAAAAGACTGAAGCTTTCTTT.

This clonotype was seen a few times. V gene TRBV28 combines with J gene TRBJ2-4; 7 bases fit TRBD1. J gave up 6 bases and V 4 bases, and 6 bases lay outside the gene matches. This CDR3 is built from 14 residues. The germline CDR1 and CDR2 sequences are MDHEN and SYDVKM. In DNA, the CDR3 is TGTGCCAGCAGTTCTCCGGGACAGCTAAACATTCAGTACTTC. Its protein product is CASSSPGQLNIQYF.